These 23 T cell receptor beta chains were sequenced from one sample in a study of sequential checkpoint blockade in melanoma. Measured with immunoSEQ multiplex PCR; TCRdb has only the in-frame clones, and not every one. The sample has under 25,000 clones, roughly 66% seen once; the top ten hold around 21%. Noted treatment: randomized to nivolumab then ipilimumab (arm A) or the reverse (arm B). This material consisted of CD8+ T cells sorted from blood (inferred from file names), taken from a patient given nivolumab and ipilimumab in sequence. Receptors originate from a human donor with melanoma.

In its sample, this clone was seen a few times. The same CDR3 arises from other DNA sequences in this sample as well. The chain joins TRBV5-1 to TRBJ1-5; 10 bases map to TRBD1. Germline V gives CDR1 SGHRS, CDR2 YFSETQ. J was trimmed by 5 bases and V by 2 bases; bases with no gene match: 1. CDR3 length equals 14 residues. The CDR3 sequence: CASSLGQGDQPQHF. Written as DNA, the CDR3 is TGCGCCAGCAGCTTAGGACAGGGGGATCAGCCCCAGCATTTT.

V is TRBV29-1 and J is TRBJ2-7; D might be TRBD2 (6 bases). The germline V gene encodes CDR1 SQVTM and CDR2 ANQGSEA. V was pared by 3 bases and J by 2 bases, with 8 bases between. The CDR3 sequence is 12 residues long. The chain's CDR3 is CSVEEGPYEQYF. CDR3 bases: TGCAGCGTTGAGGAGGGCCCCTACGAGCAGTACTTC.

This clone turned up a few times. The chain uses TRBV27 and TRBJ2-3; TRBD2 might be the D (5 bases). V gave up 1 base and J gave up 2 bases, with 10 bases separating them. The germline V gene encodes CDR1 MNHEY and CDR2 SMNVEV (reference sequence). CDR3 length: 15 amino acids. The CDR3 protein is CASSLFSAVTDTQYF. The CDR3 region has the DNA TGTGCCAGCAGTTTATTTAGCGCCGTCACAGATACGCAGTATTTT.

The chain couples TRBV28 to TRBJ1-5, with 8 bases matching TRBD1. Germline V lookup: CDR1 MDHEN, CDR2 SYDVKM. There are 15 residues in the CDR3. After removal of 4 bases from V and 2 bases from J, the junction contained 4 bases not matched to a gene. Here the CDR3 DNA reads TGTGCCAGCAGTTCCGGACAGGGAGGCAATCAGCCCCAGCATTTT. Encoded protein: CASSSGQGGNQPQHF. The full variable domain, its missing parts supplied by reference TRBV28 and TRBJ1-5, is DVKVTQSSRYLVKRTGEKVFLECVQDMDHENMFWYRQDPGLGLRLIYFSYDVKMKEKGDIPEGYSVSREKKERFSLILESASTNQTSMYLCASSSGQGGNQPQHFGDGTRLSIL.

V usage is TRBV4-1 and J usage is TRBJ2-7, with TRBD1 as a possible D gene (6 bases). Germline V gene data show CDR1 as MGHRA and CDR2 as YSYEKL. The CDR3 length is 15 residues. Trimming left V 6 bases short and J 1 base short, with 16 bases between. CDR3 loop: CASRLETGSSYEQYF. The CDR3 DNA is TGCGCCAGCAGGCTAGAGACAGGCTCGTCCTACGAGCAGTACTTC.

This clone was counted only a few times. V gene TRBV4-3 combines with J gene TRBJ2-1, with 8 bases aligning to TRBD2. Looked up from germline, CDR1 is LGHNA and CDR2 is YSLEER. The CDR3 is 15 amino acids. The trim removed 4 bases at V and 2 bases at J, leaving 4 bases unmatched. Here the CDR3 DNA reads TGCGCCAGCAGCCCGACTAGCGAGGCCTACAATGAGCAGTTCTTC. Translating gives CASSPTSEAYNEQFF.

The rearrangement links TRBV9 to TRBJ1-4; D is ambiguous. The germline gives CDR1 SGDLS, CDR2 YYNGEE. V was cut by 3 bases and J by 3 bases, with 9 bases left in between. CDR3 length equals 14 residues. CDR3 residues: CASSGGLANEKLFF. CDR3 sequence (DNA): TGTGCCAGCAGCGGAGGGCTCGCTAATGAAAAACTGTTTTTT.

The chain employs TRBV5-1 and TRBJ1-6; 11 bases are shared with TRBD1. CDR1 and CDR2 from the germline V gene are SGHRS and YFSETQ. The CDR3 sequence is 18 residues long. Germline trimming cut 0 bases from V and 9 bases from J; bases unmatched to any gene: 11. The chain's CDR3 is CASSLGPRDRGIGSPLHF. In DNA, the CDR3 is TGCGCCAGCAGCTTGGGGCCCCGGGACAGGGGGATCGGTTCACCCCTCCACTTT.

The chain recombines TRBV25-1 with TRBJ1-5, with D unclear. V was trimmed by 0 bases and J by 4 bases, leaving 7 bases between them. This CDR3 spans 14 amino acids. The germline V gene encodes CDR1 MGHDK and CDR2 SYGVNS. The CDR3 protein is CASSEYGGNQPQHF. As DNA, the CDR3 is TGTGCCAGCAGTGAATATGGAGGGAATCAGCCCCAGCATTTT.

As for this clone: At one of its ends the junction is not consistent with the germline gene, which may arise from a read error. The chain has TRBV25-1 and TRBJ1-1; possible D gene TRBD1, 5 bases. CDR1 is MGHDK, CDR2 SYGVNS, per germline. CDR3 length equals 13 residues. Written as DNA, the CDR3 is TGTGCCAGCAGTGAATGGGGGGGTACTGGAGCTTTCTTT. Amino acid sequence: CASSEWGGTGAFF.

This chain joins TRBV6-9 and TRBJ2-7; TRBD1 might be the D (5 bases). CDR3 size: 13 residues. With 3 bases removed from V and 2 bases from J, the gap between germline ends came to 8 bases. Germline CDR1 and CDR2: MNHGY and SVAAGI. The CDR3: CASSYSDTYEQYF. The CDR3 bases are TGTGCCAGCAGTTACTCGGACACCTACGAGCAGTACTTC.

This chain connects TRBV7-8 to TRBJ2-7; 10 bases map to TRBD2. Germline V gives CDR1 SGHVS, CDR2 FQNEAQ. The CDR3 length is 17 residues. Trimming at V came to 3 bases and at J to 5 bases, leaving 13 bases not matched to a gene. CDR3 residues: CASSLGAAGGPRDEQYF. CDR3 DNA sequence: TGTGCCAGCAGCTTGGGGGCAGCGGGAGGGCCGAGGGACGAGCAGTACTTC.

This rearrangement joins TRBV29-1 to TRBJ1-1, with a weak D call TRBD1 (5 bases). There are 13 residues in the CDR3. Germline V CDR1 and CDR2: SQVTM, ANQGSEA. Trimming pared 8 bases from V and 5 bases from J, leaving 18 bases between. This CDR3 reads CSWLFQGFTEAFF. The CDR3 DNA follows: TGCAGCTGGCTATTCCAGGGATTTACTGAAGCTTTCTTT.

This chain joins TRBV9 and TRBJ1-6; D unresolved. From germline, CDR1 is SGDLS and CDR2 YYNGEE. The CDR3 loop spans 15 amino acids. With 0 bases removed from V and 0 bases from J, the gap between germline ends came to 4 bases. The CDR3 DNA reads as TGTGCCAGCAGCGTAGGGAGCTCCTATAATTCACCCCTCCACTTT. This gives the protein CASSVGSSYNSPLHF. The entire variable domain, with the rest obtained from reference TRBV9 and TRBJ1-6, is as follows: DSGVTQTPKHLITATGQRVTLRCSPRSGDLSVYWYQQSLDQGLQFLIQYYNGEERAKGNILERFSAQQFPDLHSELNLSSLELGDSALYFCASSVGSSYNSPLHFGNGTRLTVT.

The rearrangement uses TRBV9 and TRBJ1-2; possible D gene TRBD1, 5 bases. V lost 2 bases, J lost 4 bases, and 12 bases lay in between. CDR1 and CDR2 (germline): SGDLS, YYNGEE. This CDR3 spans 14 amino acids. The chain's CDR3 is CASSVVTGCYGYTF. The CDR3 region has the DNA TGTGCCAGCAGCGTGGTAACAGGTTGCTATGGCTACACCTTC.

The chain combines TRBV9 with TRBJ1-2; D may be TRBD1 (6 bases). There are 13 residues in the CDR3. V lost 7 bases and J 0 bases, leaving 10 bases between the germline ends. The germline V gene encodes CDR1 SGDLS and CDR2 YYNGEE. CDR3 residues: CASSGAANYGYTF. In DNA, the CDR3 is TGTGCCAGCTCAGGGGCGGCTAACTATGGCTACACCTTC.

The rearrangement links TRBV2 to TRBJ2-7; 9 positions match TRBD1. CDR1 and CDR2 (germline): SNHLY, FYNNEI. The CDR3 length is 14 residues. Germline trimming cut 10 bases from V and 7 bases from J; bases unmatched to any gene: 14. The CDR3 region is CANCRDRDRWEQYF. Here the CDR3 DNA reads TGTGCCAACTGCCGGGACAGGGATCGTTGGGAGCAGTACTTC.

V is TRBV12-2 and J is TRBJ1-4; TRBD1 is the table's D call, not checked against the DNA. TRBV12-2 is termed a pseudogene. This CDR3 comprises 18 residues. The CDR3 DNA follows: TGTGCAAGTCGCTTCTCCAGGGGGCGATCTGGTCCTAATGAAAAACTGTTTTTT. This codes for CASRFSRGRSGPNEKLFF.

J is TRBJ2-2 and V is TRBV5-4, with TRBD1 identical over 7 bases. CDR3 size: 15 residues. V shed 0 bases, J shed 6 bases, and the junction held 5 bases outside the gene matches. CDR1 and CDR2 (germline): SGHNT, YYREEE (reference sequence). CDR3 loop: CASSLAVGGSGELFF. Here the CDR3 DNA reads TGTGCCAGCAGCTTGGCCGTAGGGGGCTCCGGGGAGCTGTTTTTT.

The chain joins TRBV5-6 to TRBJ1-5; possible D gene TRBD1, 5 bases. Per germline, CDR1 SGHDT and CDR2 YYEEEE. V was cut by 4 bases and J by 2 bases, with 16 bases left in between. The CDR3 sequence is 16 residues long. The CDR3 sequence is CASSGGGLRGNQPQHF. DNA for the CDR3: TGTGCCAGCAGCGGCGGGGGTCTCCGAGGCAATCAGCCCCAGCATTTT.

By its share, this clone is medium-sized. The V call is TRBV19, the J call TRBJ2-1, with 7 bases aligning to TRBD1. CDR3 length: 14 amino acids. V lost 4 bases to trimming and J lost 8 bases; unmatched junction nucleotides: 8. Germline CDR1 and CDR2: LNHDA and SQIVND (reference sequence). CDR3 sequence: CASSRQGEGDEQFF. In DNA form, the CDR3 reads TGTGCCAGTAGTAGGCAGGGGGAAGGGGATGAGCAGTTCTTC.

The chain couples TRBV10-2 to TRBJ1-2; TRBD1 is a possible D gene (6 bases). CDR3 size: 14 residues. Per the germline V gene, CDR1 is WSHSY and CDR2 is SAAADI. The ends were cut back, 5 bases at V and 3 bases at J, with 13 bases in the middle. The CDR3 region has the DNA TGCGCCAGCAGTAAAGGGGGAAGAGACTATGGCTACACCTTC. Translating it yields CASSKGGRDYGYTF.

CDR3 bases: TGCGCCAGCAGCCCCCTCCGGACAGGGAGGGAGACCCAGTACTTC. It is translated as CASSPLRTGRETQYF. The chain couples TRBV4-1 to TRBJ2-5, with 8 bases that match TRBD1. The CDR3 is 15 residues long. With 4 bases clipped from V and 5 bases from J, the junction kept 9 bases outside the gene matches. Per germline, CDR1 MGHRA and CDR2 YSYEKL.